This T cell receptor (beta chain) was documented in a study of CD8 T cells in Susac syndrome. Reverse transcription of about 0.5 to 1 ug RNA was carried out with random hexamers. MiXCR, applied by TCRdb to the immunoSEQ multiplex PCR reads, yields one record per CDR3 protein. The data hold around 150,000 distinct CDR3 sequences, with more than 85% observed a single time. The CDR3 covers 14 residues. V lost 6 bases and J lost 3, with 15 bases in between. Germline V gene data show CDR1 as MNHEY and CDR2 as SVGAGI. This TCR was recovered from a human donor with Susac syndrome. This rearrangement joins TRBV6-5 to TRBJ2-7, with D perhaps given as TRBD1 or TRBD2 (5 bases each). Sequenced: CD8+ T cells from PBMCs. The CDR3 loop reads CASSPGTAVYEQYF. The DNA of the CDR3 is TGTGCCAGCAGCCCCGGGACGGCAGTCTACGAGCAGTACTTC.